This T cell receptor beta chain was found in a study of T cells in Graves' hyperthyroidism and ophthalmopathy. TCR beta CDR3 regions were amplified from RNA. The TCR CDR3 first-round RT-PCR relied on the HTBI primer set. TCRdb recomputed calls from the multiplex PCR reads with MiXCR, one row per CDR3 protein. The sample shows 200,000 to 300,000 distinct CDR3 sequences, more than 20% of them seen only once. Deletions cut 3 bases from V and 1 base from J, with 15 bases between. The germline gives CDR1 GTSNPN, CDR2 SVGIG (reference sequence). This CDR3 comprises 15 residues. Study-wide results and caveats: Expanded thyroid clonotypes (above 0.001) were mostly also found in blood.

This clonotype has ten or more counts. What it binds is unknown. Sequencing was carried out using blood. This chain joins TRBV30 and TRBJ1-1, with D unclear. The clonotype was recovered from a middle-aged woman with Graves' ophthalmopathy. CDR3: CAWRVSPKKNTEAFF. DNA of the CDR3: TGTGCCTGGAGAGTAAGCCCTAAGAAGAACACTGAAGCTTTCTTT.